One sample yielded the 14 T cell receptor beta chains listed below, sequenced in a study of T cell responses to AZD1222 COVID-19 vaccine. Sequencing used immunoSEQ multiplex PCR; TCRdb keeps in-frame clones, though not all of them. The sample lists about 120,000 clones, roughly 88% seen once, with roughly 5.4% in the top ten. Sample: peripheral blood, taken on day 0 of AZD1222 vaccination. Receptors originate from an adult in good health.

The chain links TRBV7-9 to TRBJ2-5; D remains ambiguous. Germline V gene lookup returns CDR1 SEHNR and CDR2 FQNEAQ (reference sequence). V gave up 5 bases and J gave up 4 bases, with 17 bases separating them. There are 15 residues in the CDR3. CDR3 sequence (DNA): TGTGCCAGCAGCCCCCTCCGGGTGGTTTCAGAGACCCAGTACTTC. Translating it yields CASSPLRVVSETQYF. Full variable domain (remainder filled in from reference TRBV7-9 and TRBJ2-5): DTGVSQNPRHKITKRGQNVTFRCDPISEHNRLYWYRQTLGQGPEFLTYFQNEAQLEKSRLLSDRFSAERPKGSFSTLEIQRTEQGDSAMYLCASSPLRVVSETQYFGPGTRLLVL.

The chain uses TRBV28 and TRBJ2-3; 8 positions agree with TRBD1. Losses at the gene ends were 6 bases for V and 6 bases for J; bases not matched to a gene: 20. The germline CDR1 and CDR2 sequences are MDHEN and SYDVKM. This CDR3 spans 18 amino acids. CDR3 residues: CASRHYPEAGGISDTQYF. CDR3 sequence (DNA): TGTGCCAGCAGGCATTACCCCGAGGCAGGGGGCATTTCGGATACGCAGTATTTT. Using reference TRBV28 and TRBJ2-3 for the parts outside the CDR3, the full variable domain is DVKVTQSSRYLVKRTGEKVFLECVQDMDHENMFWYRQDPGLGLRLIYFSYDVKMKEKGDIPEGYSVSREKKERFSLILESASTNQTSMYLCASRHYPEAGGISDTQYFGPGTRLTVL.

Here the CDR3 DNA reads TGCGCCAGCAGCTACGGGACAGGGACGGATACGCAGTATTTT. Its protein is CASSYGTGTDTQYF. V is TRBV5-1 and J is TRBJ2-3; 9 nucleotides line up with TRBD1. From germline, CDR1 is SGHRS and CDR2 YFSETQ. The CDR3 covers 14 residues. V dropped 3 bases and J dropped 6; count of bases not matched to a gene: 5.

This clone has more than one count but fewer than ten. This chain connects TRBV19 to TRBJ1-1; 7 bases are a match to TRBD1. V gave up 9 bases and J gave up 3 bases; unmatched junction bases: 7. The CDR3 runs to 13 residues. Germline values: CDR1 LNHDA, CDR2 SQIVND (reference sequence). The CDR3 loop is CASPTGAHTEAFF. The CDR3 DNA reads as TGTGCCAGCCCCACAGGGGCCCACACTGAAGCTTTCTTT. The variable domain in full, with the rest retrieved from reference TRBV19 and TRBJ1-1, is DGGITQSPKYLFRKEGQNVTLSCEQNLNHDAMYWYRQDPGQGLRLIYYSQIVNDFQKGDIAEGYSVSREKKESFPLTVTSAQKNPTAFYLCASPTGAHTEAFFGQGTRLTVV.

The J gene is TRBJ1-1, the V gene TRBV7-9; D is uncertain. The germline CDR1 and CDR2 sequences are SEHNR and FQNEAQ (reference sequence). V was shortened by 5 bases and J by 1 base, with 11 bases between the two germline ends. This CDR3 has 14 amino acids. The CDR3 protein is CASSRLTQNTEAFF. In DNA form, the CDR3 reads TGTGCCAGCAGCCGCCTGACACAGAACACTGAAGCTTTCTTT.

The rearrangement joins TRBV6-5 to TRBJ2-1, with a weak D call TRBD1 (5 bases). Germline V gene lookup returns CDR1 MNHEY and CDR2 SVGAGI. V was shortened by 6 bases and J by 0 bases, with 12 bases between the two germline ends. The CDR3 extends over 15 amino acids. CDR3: CASRPQADSYNEQFF. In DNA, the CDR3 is TGTGCCAGCAGACCACAGGCAGACTCCTACAATGAGCAGTTCTTC.

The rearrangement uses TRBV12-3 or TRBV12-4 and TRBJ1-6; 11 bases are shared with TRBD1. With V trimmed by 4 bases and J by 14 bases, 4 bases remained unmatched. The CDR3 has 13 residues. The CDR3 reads CASSSGQGASLHF. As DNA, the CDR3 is TGTGCCAGCAGTTCCGGACAGGGGGCTTCCCTCCACTTT.

The CDR3 protein is CASSLADRANSPLHF. CDR3 nucleotides: TGTGCCAGCAGCTTAGCGGACAGGGCGAACTCACCCCTCCACTTT. This chain connects TRBV11-1 to TRBJ1-6; 8 bases are a match to TRBD1. The germline V gene has CDR1 SGHAT and CDR2 FQDESV (reference sequence). V lost 0 bases to trimming and J lost 10 bases; unmatched junction nucleotides: 5. The CDR3 contains 15 residues.

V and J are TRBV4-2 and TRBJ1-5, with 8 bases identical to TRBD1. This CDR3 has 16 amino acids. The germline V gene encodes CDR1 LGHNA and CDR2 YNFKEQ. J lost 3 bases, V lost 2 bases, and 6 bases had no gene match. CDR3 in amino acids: CASSQNRGINNQPQHF. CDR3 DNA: TGTGCCAGCAGCCAAAACAGGGGGATTAACAATCAGCCCCAGCATTTT.

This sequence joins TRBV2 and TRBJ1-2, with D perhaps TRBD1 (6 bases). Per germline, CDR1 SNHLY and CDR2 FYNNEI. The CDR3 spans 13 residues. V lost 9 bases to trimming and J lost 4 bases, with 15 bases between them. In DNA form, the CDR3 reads TGTGCCAGGATGACAGAGGGGGGCTATGGCTACACCTTC. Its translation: CARMTEGGYGYTF. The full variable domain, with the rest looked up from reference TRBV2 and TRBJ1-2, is EPEVTQTPSHQVTQMGQEVILRCVPISNHLYFYWYRQILGQKVEFLVSFYNNEISEKSEIFDDQFSVERPDGSNFTLKIRSTKLEDSAMYFCARMTEGGYGYTFGSGTRLTVV.

The CDR3: CASSPDRVGEKLFF. The CDR3 coding sequence is TGTGCCAGCAGCCCTGACAGGGTCGGCGAAAAACTGTTTTTT. The chain is built from TRBV7-2 and TRBJ1-4; 7 nucleotides agree with TRBD1. The CDR3 runs to 14 residues. CDR1 is SGHTA, CDR2 FQGNSA, per germline. V gave up 5 bases and J gave up 8 bases; unmatched junction bases: 8.

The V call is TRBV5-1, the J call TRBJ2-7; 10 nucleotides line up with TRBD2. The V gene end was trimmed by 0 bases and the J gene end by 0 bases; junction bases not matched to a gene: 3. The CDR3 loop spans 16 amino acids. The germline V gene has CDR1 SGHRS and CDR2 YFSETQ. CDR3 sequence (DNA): TGCGCCAGCAGCTTGGTCCCTAGCGGGAGCTCCTACGAGCAGTACTTC. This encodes CASSLVPSGSSYEQYF.

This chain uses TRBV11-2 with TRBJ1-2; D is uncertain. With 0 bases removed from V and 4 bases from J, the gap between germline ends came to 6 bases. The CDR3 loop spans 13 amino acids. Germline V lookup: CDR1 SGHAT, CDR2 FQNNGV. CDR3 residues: CASSLEGSYGYTF. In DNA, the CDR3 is TGTGCCAGCAGCTTAGAGGGCAGCTATGGCTACACCTTC.

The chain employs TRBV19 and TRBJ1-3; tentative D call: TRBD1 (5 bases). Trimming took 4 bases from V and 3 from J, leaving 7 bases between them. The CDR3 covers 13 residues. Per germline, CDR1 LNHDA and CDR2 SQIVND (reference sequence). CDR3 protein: CASSTQGGNTIYF. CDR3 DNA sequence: TGTGCCAGTAGTACCCAGGGTGGAAACACCATATATTTT.